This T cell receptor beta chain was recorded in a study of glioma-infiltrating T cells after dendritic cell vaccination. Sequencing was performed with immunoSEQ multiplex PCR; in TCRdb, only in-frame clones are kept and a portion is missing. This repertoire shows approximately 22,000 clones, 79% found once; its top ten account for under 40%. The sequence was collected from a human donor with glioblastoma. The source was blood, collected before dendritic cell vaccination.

The CDR3: CASSERSSGSNQPQHF. As DNA, the CDR3 is TGTGCCAGCAGTGAGCGGTCCTCGGGGAGCAATCAGCCCCAGCATTTT. The chain carries TRBV6-1 and TRBJ1-5; D ambiguous. Germline CDR1 and CDR2: MNHNS and SASEGT. V lost 3 bases to trimming and J lost 1 base, with 13 bases between them. This CDR3 region has 16 residues.